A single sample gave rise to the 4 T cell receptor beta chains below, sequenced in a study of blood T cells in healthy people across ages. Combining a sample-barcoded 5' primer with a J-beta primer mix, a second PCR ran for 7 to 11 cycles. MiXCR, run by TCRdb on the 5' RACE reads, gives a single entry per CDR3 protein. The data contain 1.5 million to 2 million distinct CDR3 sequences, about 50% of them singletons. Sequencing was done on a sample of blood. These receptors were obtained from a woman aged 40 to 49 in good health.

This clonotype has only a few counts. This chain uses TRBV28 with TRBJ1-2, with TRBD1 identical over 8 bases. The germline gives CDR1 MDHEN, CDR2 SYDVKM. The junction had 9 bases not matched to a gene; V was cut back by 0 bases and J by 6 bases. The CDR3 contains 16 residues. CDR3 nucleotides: TGTGCCAGCAGTTTATGGTCCCGGCAGGGGGCTGATGGCTACACCTTC. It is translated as CASSLWSRQGADGYTF.

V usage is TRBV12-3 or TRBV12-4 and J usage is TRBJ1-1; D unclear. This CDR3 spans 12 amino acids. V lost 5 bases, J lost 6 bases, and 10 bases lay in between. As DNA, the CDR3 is TGTGCCAGCAGTACGTTGGGAGCTGAAGCTTTCTTT. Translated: CASSTLGAEAFF.

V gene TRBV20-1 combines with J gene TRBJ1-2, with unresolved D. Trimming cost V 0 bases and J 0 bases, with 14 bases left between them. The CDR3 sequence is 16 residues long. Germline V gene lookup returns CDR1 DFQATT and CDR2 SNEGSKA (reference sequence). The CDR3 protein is CSARDRQTRTNYGYTF. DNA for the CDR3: TGCAGTGCTAGAGATAGGCAGACCAGAACTAACTATGGCTACACCTTC.

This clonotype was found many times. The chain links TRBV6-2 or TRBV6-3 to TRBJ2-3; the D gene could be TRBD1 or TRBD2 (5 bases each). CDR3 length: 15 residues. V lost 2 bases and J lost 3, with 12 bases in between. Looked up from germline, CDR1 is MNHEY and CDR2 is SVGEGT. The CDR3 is CASSYEGRRTDTQYF. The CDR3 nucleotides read TGTGCCAGCAGTTACGAGGGACGTAGGACAGATACGCAGTATTTT.